This T cell receptor (beta chain) was identified in a study of Graves' ophthalmopathy and Graves' hyperthyroidism. From germline, CDR1 is SGDLS and CDR2 YYNGEE. V lost 4 bases and J lost 7, with 24 bases in between. CDR3 length: 18 amino acids. RNA transcripts provided the template for amplifying TCR beta CDR3 regions. The library came from an HTBI-primed first-round RT-PCR and a second-round multiplex PCR. TCRdb re-derived calls from the multiplex PCR reads in MiXCR, one entry per CDR3 protein. The repertoire holds around 1,200,000 distinct CDR3 sequences, with less than 45% as singletons. Findings of the study overall: Blood also harbored most expanded thyroid clonotypes above 0.001 frequency.

The study recruited hyperthyroidism patients aged 18 to 65 who were newly diagnosed, under 2 months' duration. The diagnosis combined clinical symptoms, thyroxine, TRAb, thyroid ultrasound and orbital computed tomography scans. This clonotype was seen only a few times. Its specificity is unknown. Sample: peripheral blood or thyroid tissue (not recorded which). The origin of this receptor is an adult man with Graves' hyperthyroidism. The rearrangement joins TRBV9 to TRBJ1-6, with D perhaps matching TRBD1 (5 bases). CDR3 in amino acids: CASSQDRGVDSGNSPLHF. The CDR3 nucleotides are TGTGCCAGCAGCCAAGATCGCGGGGTAGACAGCGGAAATTCACCCCTCCACTTT.